The rows below give T cell receptor beta chains drawn from one sample of a study of T cell repertoires in cytomegalovirus infection. The antigens of these receptors remain unknown. TCRdb redid the calling of the reads with MiXCR, one entry per CDR3 protein. The sample consists of about 85,000 distinct CDR3 sequences, about 45% of them appearing once. The sample was CD8+ T cells from cultured PBMCs, taken from culture after CMV antigen stimulation. These receptors originate from a human donor in good health (CMV status not recorded). Some clones in this sample may be carry-over from other donors' samples. The CDR3 runs from the conserved cysteine through the conserved F or W. The order of the fields is D gene, V gene, J gene, clone size, CDR3 protein, CDR3 DNA. A D gene is named only where the DNA matches it firmly. Size is stated for part of the rows, as once, few or many counts, or as a class when the clone is expanded.

TRBD2,TRBV10-3,TRBJ2-1,NA,CAIQTSGNRNYNEQFF,TGTGCCATTCAGACTAGCGGGAACAGAAATTACAATGAGCAGTTCTTC
NA,TRBV29-1,TRBJ2-7,NA,CSVAWGSLYEQYF,TGCAGCGTTGCGTGGGGCTCCCTCTACGAGCAGTACTTC
NA,TRBV27,TRBJ1-4,NA,CASSFLTGFATNEKLFF,TGTGCCAGCAGTTTTCTTACAGGATTCGCAACTAATGAAAAACTGTTTTTT
TRBD2,TRBV5-6,TRBJ2-5,few,CASSRTSGEYQETQYF,TGTGCCAGCAGCAGGACTAGCGGAGAATACCAAGAGACCCAGTACTTC
NA,TRBV12-3/TRBV12-4,TRBJ2-3,NA,CASTPRRMGTDTQYF,TGTGCCAGCACCCCCCGACGGATGGGTACAGATACGCAGTATTTT
NA,TRBV5-6,TRBJ2-7,NA,CASSADYYEQYF,TGTGCCAGCAGCGCGGACTACTACGAGCAGTACTTC
TRBD1,TRBV7-8,TRBJ2-7,few,CASRDRGNEQYF,TGTGCCAGTCGGGACAGGGGAAACGAGCAGTACTTC
TRBD2,TRBV28,TRBJ2-7,NA,CASSPTSGSLLGQYF,TGTGCCAGCAGTCCCACTAGCGGGAGCCTTTTGGGGCAGTACTTC
TRBD1,TRBV11-2,TRBJ1-4,NA,CASSEQGQDNEKLFF,TGTGCCAGCAGCGAACAGGGACAGGATAATGAAAAACTGTTTTTT
NA,TRBV11-2,TRBJ1-6,NA,CASSLERSSEPLHF,TGTGCCAGCAGCTTAGAACGTAGTTCTGAACCCCTCCACTTT
NA,TRBV19,TRBJ2-3,few,CASSMDLAVGRTDTQYF,TGTGCCAGTAGTATGGACCTCGCGGTGGGCCGAACAGATACGCAGTATTTT
NA,TRBV2,TRBJ2-1,few,CASTLPGNEQFF,TGTGCCAGCACCCTCCCGGGCAATGAGCAGTTCTTC
NA,TRBV12-3/TRBV12-4,TRBJ1-2,NA,CASSFWGAHSSGYTF,TGTGCCAGCAGTTTCTGGGGGGCGCATTCCTCCGGCTACACCTTC
TRBD2,TRBV12-3/TRBV12-4,TRBJ2-7,once,CASSYYRTSGGLTYYEQYF,TGTGCCAGCAGTTATTACCGGACTAGCGGGGGCCTCACTTACTACGAGCAGTACTTC
NA,TRBV7-2,TRBJ2-7,NA,CASSPGQRFYEQYF,TGTGCCAGCAGCCCCGGACAGCGATTCTACGAGCAGTACTTC
NA,TRBV6-2/TRBV6-3,TRBJ2-1,few,CASSYSEVTISYNEQFF,TGTGCCAGCAGCTACTCGGAGGTTACTATCTCCTACAATGAGCAGTTCTTC
TRBD2,TRBV29-1,TRBJ2-1,NA,CSGLAGGSYNEQFF,TGCAGCGGTCTAGCGGGAGGGTCCTACAATGAGCAGTTCTTC
TRBD2,TRBV2,TRBJ2-1,once,CASSAWTSGASYNEQFF,TGTGCCAGCAGCGCCTGGACTAGCGGGGCCTCCTACAATGAGCAGTTCTTC
NA,TRBV7-4,TRBJ1-2,NA,CASSLPGANYGYTF,TGTGCCAGCAGCTTACCGGGTGCTAACTATGGCTACACCTTC
NA,TRBV27,TRBJ1-2,NA,CASSLRGLGYGYTF,TGTGCCAGCAGTTTAAGGGGTCTCGGGTATGGCTACACCTTC
TRBD1,TRBV7-2,TRBJ2-7,NA,CASSLGLGDSSYEQYF,TGTGCCAGCAGCTTAGGATTGGGGGACAGTTCCTACGAGCAGTACTTC
NA,TRBV12-3/TRBV12-4,TRBJ1-1,few,CAITGGLNTEAFF,TGTGCCATTACCGGGGGTTTGAACACTGAAGCTTTCTTT
TRBD1,TRBV7-6,TRBJ1-2,NA,CASSQDRLAYGYTF,TGTGCCAGCAGCCAGGACAGGTTGGCCTATGGCTACACCTTC